The sequence of this TCR beta chain was determined in a study of T cells after yellow fever vaccination. Findings and caveats of the study: Across the CD4 and CD8 compartments, a small share of clonotypes was present in both. Subsequent to the booster, the majority of primary-vaccination clones reappeared (less than 97% CD4, 88% CD8). Weaker overall, the secondary response nonetheless peaked faster (day 5 versus 15).

The sample holds a few counts of this clonotype. Its antigen is not identified. V lost 3 bases, J lost 0 bases, and 9 bases lay in between. Germline V gene sequence: CDR1 WSHSY, CDR2 SAAADI. This CDR3 has 16 residues. Each CDR3 protein is one row after TCRdb ran MiXCR on the 5' RACE reads. Here the sample spans 500,000 to 650,000 distinct CDR3 sequences, more than 9% being singletons. This sample comprised PBMCs, obtained on the day of the yellow fever booster vaccination. The TCR originated in a young man who received the YFV17D yellow fever vaccine. The chain carries TRBV10-2 and TRBJ1-6, with D hard to call. CDR3 amino acids: CASSDMRSSYNSPLHF. DNA for the CDR3: TGCGCCAGCAGTGATATGAGGAGCTCCTATAATTCACCCCTCCACTTT.